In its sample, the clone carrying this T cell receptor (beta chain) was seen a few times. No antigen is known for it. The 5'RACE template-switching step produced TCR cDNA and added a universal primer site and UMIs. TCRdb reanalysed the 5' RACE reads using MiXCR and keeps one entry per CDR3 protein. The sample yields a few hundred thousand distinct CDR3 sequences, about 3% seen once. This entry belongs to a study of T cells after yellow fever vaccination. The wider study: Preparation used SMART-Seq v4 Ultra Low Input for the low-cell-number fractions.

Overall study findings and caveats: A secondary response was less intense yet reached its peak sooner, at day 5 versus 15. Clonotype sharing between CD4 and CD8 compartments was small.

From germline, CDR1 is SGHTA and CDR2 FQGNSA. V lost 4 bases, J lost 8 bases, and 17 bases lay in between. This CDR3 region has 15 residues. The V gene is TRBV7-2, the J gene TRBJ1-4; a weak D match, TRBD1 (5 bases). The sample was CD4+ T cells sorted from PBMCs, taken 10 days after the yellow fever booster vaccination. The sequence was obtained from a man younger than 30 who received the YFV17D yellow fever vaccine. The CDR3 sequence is CASSSHAVGGEKLFF. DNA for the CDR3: TGTGCCAGCAGCTCGCACGCCGTCGGGGGGGAAAAACTGTTTTTT.